These 23 T cell receptor beta chains originate from one sample sequenced in a study of cytomegalovirus exposure and HLA in healthy donors. The PCR employed 60 Vbeta primers together with 13 Jbeta primers. Assay: immunoSEQ multiplex PCR; the TCRdb copy retains only in-frame clones and omits some. The repertoire holds over 200,000 clones, with 60% to 80% as singletons. Sequencing input: PBMCs. The receptors derive from a male donor in good health and CMV-seronegative.

The chain recombines TRBV5-4 with TRBJ2-3, with 10 bases fitting TRBD1. This CDR3 contains 15 residues. Per the germline V gene, CDR1 is SGHNT and CDR2 is YYREEE (reference sequence). V shed 5 bases, J shed 1 base, and the junction held 4 bases outside the gene matches. The CDR3: CASRAGTGGTDTQYF. DNA of the CDR3: TGTGCCAGCAGAGCAGGGACAGGGGGCACAGATACGCAGTATTTT.

V and J are TRBV5-1 and TRBJ1-3; TRBD1 might be the D (5 bases). V was pared by 4 bases and J by 2 bases, with 13 bases between. This CDR3 has 15 amino acids. In germline, CDR1 is SGHRS, CDR2 YFSETQ. This CDR3 reads CASSPEGKTGNTIYF. Written as DNA, the CDR3 is TGCGCCAGCAGCCCGGAGGGGAAGACTGGAAACACCATATATTTT.

The chain has TRBV11-3 and TRBJ2-5; 7 nucleotides match TRBD2. Germline CDR1 SGHNT, CDR2 YENEEA. The CDR3 has 17 residues. The V segment lost 1 base and the J segment 1 base; nucleotides outside the gene matches: 9. CDR3 in amino acids: CASSLVTGTISQETQYF. The CDR3 nucleotides read TGTGCCAGCAGCTTAGTTACCGGGACTATTTCCCAAGAGACCCAGTACTTC.

This clone was detected once. This chain joins TRBV6-1 and TRBJ1-5; D is uncertain. The ends were cut back, 2 bases at V and 4 bases at J, with 6 bases in the middle. The CDR3 sequence is 13 residues long. The germline V gene has CDR1 MNHNS and CDR2 SASEGT. The CDR3 coding sequence is TGTGCCAGCAGTGAAACGGGGAATCAGCCCCAGCATTTT. It codes for CASSETGNQPQHF.

The V and J genes are TRBV4-1 and TRBJ2-1; 8 bases are a match to TRBD2. Germline V lookup: CDR1 MGHRA, CDR2 YSYEKL. The V gene end was trimmed by 1 base and the J gene end by 0 bases; junction bases not matched to a gene: 2. The CDR3 spans 16 residues. CDR3 in amino acids: CASSQGAGDSYNEQFF. The CDR3 DNA is TGCGCCAGCAGCCAAGGAGCGGGGGACTCCTACAATGAGCAGTTCTTC.

This clone was counted only a few times. In nucleotides, the CDR3 is TGTGCCTGGAGTTCGGGGTTACAAGAGACCCAGTACTTC. It codes for CAWSSGLQETQYF. V usage is TRBV30 and J usage is TRBJ2-5, with D perhaps matching TRBD2 (5 bases). Germline V gives CDR1 GTSNPN, CDR2 SVGIG (reference sequence). The CDR3 has 13 amino acids. The V and J ends lost 2 bases and 2 bases respectively, with 9 bases between them.

The CDR3 DNA follows: TGTGCCAGCAGTTCGGGCCGCCGGGAACAGTACTTC. Protein: CASSSGRREQYF. The V call is TRBV27, the J call TRBJ2-7, with a tentative D call TRBD2 (5 bases). V lost 4 bases to trimming and J lost 10 bases, with 14 bases between them. CDR3 size: 12 residues. The V gene's germline CDR1 is MNHEY and CDR2 SMNVEV (reference sequence).

CDR3 bases: TGTGCCAGCTCACCACTTGGGACAGGGGGCCCAGGAAACACCATATATTTT. Protein sequence: CASSPLGTGGPGNTIYF. The rearrangement joins TRBV18 to TRBJ1-3; 12 bases are a match to TRBD1. V shed 1 base, J shed 4 bases, and the junction held 5 bases outside the gene matches. This CDR3 has 17 amino acids. Germline-derived CDR1 and CDR2 are KGHSH and LQKENI.

This clone was detected only a few times. The V call is TRBV7-2, the J call TRBJ1-5; no clear D gene. Trimming removed 5 bases at V and 0 bases at J, with 5 bases between. In germline, CDR1 is SGHTA, CDR2 FQGNSA. The CDR3 is 13 amino acids. DNA of the CDR3: TGTGCCAGCAGCCCCTTTAGCAATCAGCCCCAGCATTTT. Translating it yields CASSPFSNQPQHF.

This chain joins TRBV29-1 and TRBJ2-7; TRBD1 agrees at 10 bases. Germline-derived CDR1 and CDR2 are SQVTM and ANQGSEA. The J segment lost 7 bases and the V segment lost 6 bases, leaving 15 bases of the junction unmatched. The CDR3 loop spans 15 amino acids. The CDR3 nucleotides read TGCAGCGTCAAAAATCGGGACAGGGGCGACTGGGAGCAGTACTTC. Protein sequence: CSVKNRDRGDWEQYF.

The chain has TRBV7-9 and TRBJ2-3; 10 positions match TRBD1. The CDR3 totals 16 residues. Trimming removed 7 bases from V and 6 bases from J; junction bases left unmatched: 13. Germline assignment: CDR1 SEHNR and CDR2 FQNEAQ (reference sequence). The CDR3 DNA follows: TGTGCCAGCAACATTTCCGGGACAGGGGTCGAGGATACGCAGTATTTT. It specifies CASNISGTGVEDTQYF.

This clone was counted between two and nine times. This chain joins TRBV10-3 and TRBJ2-1, with TRBD2 matching 8 bases. V lost 5 bases and J lost 4; bases outside the gene matches: 4. The CDR3 has 14 residues. Germline CDR1 ENHRY, CDR2 SYGVKD. The chain's CDR3 is CAISRGGTYNEQFF. As DNA, the CDR3 is TGTGCCATCAGTCGGGGGGGCACTTACAATGAGCAGTTCTTC.

The chain joins TRBV20-1 to TRBJ1-2, with D possibly TRBD1 on 6 matching bases. From germline, CDR1 is DFQATT and CDR2 SNEGSKA (reference sequence). The CDR3 spans 11 residues. Between the trimmed V and J ends, which lost 6 bases and 5 bases, there was a span of 10 bases. CDR3 residues: CSAKGGYGYTF. CDR3 nucleotides: TGCAGTGCCAAGGGGGGGTATGGCTACACCTTC.

The rearrangement joins TRBV13 to TRBJ2-1; 7 nucleotides align to TRBD1. The junction had 16 bases not matched to a gene; V was cut back by 6 bases and J by 8 bases. The length of the CDR3 is 16 residues. Germline V CDR1 and CDR2: PRHDT, FYEKMQ (reference sequence). CDR3 loop: CASRIFDRDRVDEQFF. The CDR3 nucleotides read TGTGCCAGCAGAATCTTCGACAGGGATAGAGTGGATGAGCAGTTCTTC.

V usage is TRBV6-1 and J usage is TRBJ2-5; 8 bases are shared with TRBD2. V lost 3 bases and J lost 4; bases outside the gene matches: 10. Germline loops: CDR1 MNHNS, CDR2 SASEGT. The CDR3 has 16 amino acids. The CDR3 DNA sequence: TGTGCCAGCAGTGAGATCGGGAGGGTGGTGTTAGAGACCCAGTACTTC. It yields the protein CASSEIGRVVLETQYF.

The genes are TRBV6-5 and TRBJ2-1, with TRBD2 matching 13 bases. V lost 2 bases to trimming and J lost 8 bases; unmatched junction nucleotides: 6. The CDR3 loop spans 16 amino acids. Germline assignment: CDR1 MNHEY and CDR2 SVGAGI. For the CDR3, the DNA is TGTGCCAGCAGTTACCGCACTAGCGGGAGGGCCCATGAGCAGTTCTTC. Residues: CASSYRTSGRAHEQFF.

The V and J genes are TRBV7-2 and TRBJ2-2; TRBD1 matches 10 bases. With V trimmed by 6 bases and J by 8 bases, 6 bases remained unmatched. The CDR3 sequence is 14 residues long. Germline-derived CDR1 and CDR2 are SGHTA and FQGNSA. DNA for the CDR3: TGTGCCAGCAGAACGGGACAGGGGATTGGGGAGCTGTTTTTT. This translates into CASRTGQGIGELFF.

J is TRBJ1-2 and V is TRBV2; TRBD1 might be the D (6 bases). CDR1 is SNHLY and CDR2 is FYNNEI in the germline V gene. This CDR3 has 13 amino acids. V lost 8 bases to trimming and J lost 6 bases, with 16 bases between them. CDR3 nucleotide sequence: TGTGCCAGCGTCTCTGGGACATGGGATGGCTACACCTTC. Protein product: CASVSGTWDGYTF.

The rearrangement joins TRBV11-1 to TRBJ1-2; the match to TRBD1 covers 8 bases. V lost 2 bases, J lost 2 bases, and 10 bases stayed unmatched. Germline CDR1 reads SGHAT; CDR2 reads FQDESV (reference sequence). There are 17 residues in the CDR3. In DNA form, the CDR3 reads TGTGCCAGCAGCTTACGAGGGACAGGTTTAGCAAACTATGGCTACACCTTC. Amino acids: CASSLRGTGLANYGYTF.

This clone was counted a single time. The rearrangement uses TRBV18 and TRBJ2-7, with D tentatively TRBD2 (5 bases). The CDR3 covers 20 residues. V was shortened by 0 bases and J by 4 bases, with 28 bases between the two germline ends. From germline, CDR1 is KGHSH and CDR2 LQKENI. This CDR3 is CASSPPLFALKTDLFYEQYF. In DNA form, the CDR3 reads TGTGCCAGCTCACCACCCCTTTTCGCCTTGAAGACGGACTTGTTTTACGAGCAGTACTTC.

CDR3: CASSERTSGYNEQFF. The DNA of the CDR3 is TGTGCCAGCAGTGAAAGAACTAGCGGCTACAATGAGCAGTTCTTC. The chain joins TRBV2 to TRBJ2-1; the match to TRBD2 covers 8 bases. Germline assignment: CDR1 SNHLY and CDR2 FYNNEI. J lost 3 bases, V lost 2 bases, and 3 bases had no gene match. CDR3 length: 15 amino acids.

The chain has TRBV5-1 and TRBJ2-7; 12 bases agree with TRBD2. CDR1 and CDR2 (germline): SGHRS, YFSETQ. The CDR3 covers 19 residues. Trimming removed 4 bases from V and 6 bases from J; junction bases left unmatched: 20. The CDR3 DNA follows: TGCGCCAGCAGCGACTGGACTGCACTAGCGGGGGGCGCAAAAAGCGAGCAGTACTTC. It encodes CASSDWTALAGGAKSEQYF.

On this clone: Other DNA sequences of this sample code for an identical CDR3. This rearrangement joins TRBV30 to TRBJ2-2, with a tentative D call TRBD1 (6 bases). Trimming left V 0 bases short and J 5 bases short, with 7 bases between. The CDR3 runs 13 residues. In germline, CDR1 is GTSNPN, CDR2 SVGIG (reference sequence). The CDR3 protein is CAWSVQGTGELFF. Here the CDR3 DNA reads TGTGCCTGGAGTGTACAGGGTACCGGGGAGCTGTTTTTT.